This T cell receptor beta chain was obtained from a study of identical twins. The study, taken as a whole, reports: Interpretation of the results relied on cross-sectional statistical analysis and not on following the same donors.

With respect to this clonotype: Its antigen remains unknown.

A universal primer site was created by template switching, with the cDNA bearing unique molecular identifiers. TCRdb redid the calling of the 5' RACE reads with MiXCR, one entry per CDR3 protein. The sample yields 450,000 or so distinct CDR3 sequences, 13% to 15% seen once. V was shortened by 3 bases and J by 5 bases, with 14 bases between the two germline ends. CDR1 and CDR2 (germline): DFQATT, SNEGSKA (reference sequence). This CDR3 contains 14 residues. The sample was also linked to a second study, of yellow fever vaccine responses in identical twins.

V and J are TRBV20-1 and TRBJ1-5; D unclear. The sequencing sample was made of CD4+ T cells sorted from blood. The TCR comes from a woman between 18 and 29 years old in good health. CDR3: CSASPRGGHQPQHF. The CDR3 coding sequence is TGCAGTGCTAGCCCCCGGGGAGGGCATCAGCCCCAGCATTTT.